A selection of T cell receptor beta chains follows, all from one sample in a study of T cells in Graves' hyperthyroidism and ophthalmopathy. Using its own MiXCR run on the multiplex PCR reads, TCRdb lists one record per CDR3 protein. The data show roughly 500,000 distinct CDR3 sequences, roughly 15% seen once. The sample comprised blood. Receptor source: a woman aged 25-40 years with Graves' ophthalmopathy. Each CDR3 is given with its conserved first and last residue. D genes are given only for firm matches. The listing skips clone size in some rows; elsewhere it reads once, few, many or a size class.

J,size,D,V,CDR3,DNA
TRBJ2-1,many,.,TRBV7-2,CASSLARTNNEQFF,TGTGCCAGCAGCTTAGCTCGAACGAACAATGAGCAGTTCTTC
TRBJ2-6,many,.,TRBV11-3,CASRVDDSGANVLTF,TGTGCCAGCAGAGTGGATGACTCTGGGGCCAACGTCCTGACTTTC
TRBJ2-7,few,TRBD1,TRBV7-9,CASSPRTGLGVWYEQYF,TGTGCCAGCAGCCCGAGGACAGGACTGGGTGTGTGGTACGAGCAGTACTTC
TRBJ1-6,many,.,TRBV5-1,CASSLGHSLFNSPLHF,TGCGCCAGCAGCCTCGGACATTCCCTCTTTAATTCACCCCTCCACTTT
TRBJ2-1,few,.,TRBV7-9,CASSPPPLAYNEQFF,TGTGCCAGCAGCCCACCCCCCCTTGCCTACAATGAGCAGTTCTTC
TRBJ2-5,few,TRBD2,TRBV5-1,CASSELAGVGETQYF,TGCGCCAGCAGCGAACTAGCGGGAGTAGGGGAGACCCAGTACTTC
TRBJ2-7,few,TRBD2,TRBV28,CASSPRPVLAEPYEQYF,TGTGCCAGCAGTCCCAGGCCCGTGCTAGCGGAACCCTACGAGCAGTACTTC
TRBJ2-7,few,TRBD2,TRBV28,CASSFLAGADEQYF,TGTGCCAGCAGTTTCCTAGCGGGAGCCGACGAGCAGTACTTC
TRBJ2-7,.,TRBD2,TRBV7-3,CASSFWCVAGVSGGGYEQYF,TGTGCCAGCAGCTTTTGGTGCGTAGCGGGAGTGTCCGGGGGGGGTTACGAGCAGTACTTC
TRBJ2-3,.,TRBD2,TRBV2,CASSVASGRASDTQYF,TGTGCCAGCAGTGTTGCTAGCGGGAGGGCCTCAGATACGCAGTATTTT
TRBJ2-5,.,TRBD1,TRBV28,CASSFAGQGAQGETQYF,TGTGCCAGCAGTTTTGCGGGACAGGGGGCGCAGGGAGAGACCCAGTACTTC
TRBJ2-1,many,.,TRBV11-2,CASRPEETAYNEQFF,TGTGCCAGCAGACCCGAGGAGACGGCCTACAATGAGCAGTTCTTC
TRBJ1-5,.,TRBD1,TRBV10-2,CASSGNMDRDQPQHF,TGCGCCAGCAGTGGTAATATGGACAGGGATCAGCCCCAGCATTTT
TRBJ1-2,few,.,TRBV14,CASSWDTSATF,TGTGCCAGCAGCTGGGACACCTCAGCAACCTTC
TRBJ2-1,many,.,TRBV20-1,CSARSPGKQSEQFF,TGCAGTGCTAGATCGCCGGGCAAACAGAGTGAGCAGTTCTTC
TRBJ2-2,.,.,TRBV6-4,CASSEKVTGELFF,TGTGCCAGCAGTGAGAAGGTCACCGGGGAGCTGTTTTTT
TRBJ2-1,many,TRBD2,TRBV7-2,CASSLAGTSVNEQFF,TGTGCCAGCAGCTTAGCTGGGACTAGCGTTAATGAGCAGTTCTTC
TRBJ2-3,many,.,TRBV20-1,CSASAGTGTDTQYF,TGCAGTGCTAGCGCCGGGACCGGCACAGATACGCAGTATTTT
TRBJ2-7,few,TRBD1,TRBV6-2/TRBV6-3,CASKPPGTGQDEQYF,TGTGCCAGCAAACCCCCCGGGACAGGACAGGACGAGCAGTACTTC
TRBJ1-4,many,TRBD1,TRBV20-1,CSATRDRGEKLFF,TGCAGTGCCACCAGGGACAGAGGTGAAAAACTGTTTTTT
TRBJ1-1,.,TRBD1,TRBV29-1,CSVEKLGQGANTEAFF,TGCAGCGTTGAAAAGTTGGGACAGGGGGCTAACACTGAAGCTTTCTTT
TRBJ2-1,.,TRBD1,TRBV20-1,CSATLLGTGGTLWGRTLSYNEQFF,TGCAGTGCTACACTCCTCGGGACAGGGGGCACATTGTGGGGTCGGACGCTCTCCTACAATGAGCAGTTCTTC
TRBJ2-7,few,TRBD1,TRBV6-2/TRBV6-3,CASSYSRTGGSGEQYF,TGTGCCAGCAGTTACTCGCGGACAGGGGGCTCGGGCGAGCAGTACTTC
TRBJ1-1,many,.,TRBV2,CASNIDRNTEAFF,TGTGCCAGCAATATTGACAGGAACACTGAAGCTTTCTTT
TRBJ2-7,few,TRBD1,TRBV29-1,CSVNPGQGYEQYF,TGCAGCGTTAATCCGGGACAGGGCTACGAGCAGTACTTC
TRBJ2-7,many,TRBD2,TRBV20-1,CSAPTSGSVYEQYF,TGCAGTGCACCTACTAGCGGGAGTGTTTACGAGCAGTACTTC
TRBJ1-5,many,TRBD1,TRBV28,CASSLGTGGGQPQHF,TGTGCCAGCAGTTTAGGGACAGGGGGCGGTCAGCCCCAGCATTTT
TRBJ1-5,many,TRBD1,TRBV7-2,CASSTRTGLDQPQHF,TGTGCCAGCAGCACGCGGACAGGGCTGGATCAGCCCCAGCATTTT
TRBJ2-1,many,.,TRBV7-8,CASSTDTNSYNEQFF,TGTGCCAGCAGCACCGACACCAACTCCTACAATGAGCAGTTCTTC
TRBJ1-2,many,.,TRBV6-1,CASRPEVGGGSNYGYTF,TGTGCCAGCAGACCAGAGGTCGGAGGCGGCTCTAACTATGGCTACACCTTC
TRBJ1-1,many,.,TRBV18,CASSRTTGTANTEAFF,TGTGCCAGCTCGCGAACGACCGGGACGGCGAACACTGAAGCTTTCTTT
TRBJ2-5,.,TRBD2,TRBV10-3,CAISGQPGTSGQETQYF,TGTGCCATCAGTGGCCAGCCGGGGACTAGCGGTCAAGAGACCCAGTACTTC
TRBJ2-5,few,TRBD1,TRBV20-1,CSAELDRFGETQYF,TGCAGTGCCGAGTTGGACAGGTTTGGAGAGACCCAGTACTTC
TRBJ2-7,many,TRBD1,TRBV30,CAWSEPTGALDYEQYF,TGTGCCTGGAGCGAACCCACAGGGGCCCTCGACTACGAGCAGTACTTC
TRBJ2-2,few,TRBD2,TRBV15,CATSRAGGRARFTGELFF,TGTGCCACCAGCAGAGCGGGCGGGAGGGCCCGGTTTACCGGGGAGCTGTTTTTT
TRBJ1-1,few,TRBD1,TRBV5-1,CASSLHQTGQGSGTEAFF,TGCGCCAGCAGCCTACACCAAACGGGACAGGGGTCGGGCACTGAAGCTTTCTTT
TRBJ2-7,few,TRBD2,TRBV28,CASSSGGAGVHEQYF,TGTGCCAGCAGTTCCGGGGGAGCGGGAGTTCACGAGCAGTACTTC
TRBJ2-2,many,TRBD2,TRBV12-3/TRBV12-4,CASTNRDYDTGELFF,TGTGCCAGCACTAACCGGGACTACGACACCGGGGAGCTGTTTTTT
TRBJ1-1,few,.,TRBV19,CASSSDLRNTEAFF,TGTGCCAGTAGTTCGGACCTAAGGAACACTGAAGCTTTCTTT
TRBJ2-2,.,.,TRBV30,CASGLNTGELFF,TGTGCCTCCGGCCTGAACACCGGGGAGCTGTTTTTT
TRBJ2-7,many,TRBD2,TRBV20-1,CSAPRLAGGPYEQYF,TGCAGTGCTCCCCGACTAGCGGGAGGTCCCTACGAGCAGTACTTC
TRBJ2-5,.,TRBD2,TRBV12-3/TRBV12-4,CASSPEILLAGVVETQYF,TGTGCCAGCAGTCCAGAAATCCTACTGGCGGGAGTTGTGGAGACCCAGTACTTC
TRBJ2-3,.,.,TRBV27,CASSLLMDTQYF,TGTGCCAGCAGTTTATTGATGGATACGCAGTATTTT
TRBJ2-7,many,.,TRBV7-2,CASSLGQGTDEQYF,TGTGCCAGCAGCTTAGGTCAGGGTACCGACGAGCAGTACTTC
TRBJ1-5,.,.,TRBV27,CASSLLGTDQPQHF,TGTGCCAGCAGTTTACTCGGGACGGATCAGCCCCAGCATTTT
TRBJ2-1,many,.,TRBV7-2,CASSRDSRSYNEQFF,TGTGCCAGCAGCCGCGACTCCCGCTCCTACAATGAGCAGTTCTTC
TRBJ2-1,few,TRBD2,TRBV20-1,CSAIPGLPYNEQFF,TGCAGTGCTATTCCGGGACTACCTTACAATGAGCAGTTCTTC
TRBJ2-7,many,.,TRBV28,CASPVEGSYEQYF,TGTGCCAGCCCGGTCGAGGGGTCCTACGAGCAGTACTTC
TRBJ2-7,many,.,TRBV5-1,CASSWDIISSYEQYF,TGCGCCAGCAGCTGGGACATTATTAGCTCCTACGAGCAGTACTTC
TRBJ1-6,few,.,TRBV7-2,CASSLLTEARAILHF,TGTGCCAGCAGCCTACTGACGGAGGCCCGGGCGATCCTCCACTTT
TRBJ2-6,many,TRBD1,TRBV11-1,CASSSGTGLGGANVLTF,TGTGCCAGCAGCTCCGGGACAGGGTTGGGGGGGGCCAACGTCCTGACTTTC
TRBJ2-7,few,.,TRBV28,CASRLGINYEQYF,TGTGCCAGCAGACTCGGGATCAACTACGAGCAGTACTTC
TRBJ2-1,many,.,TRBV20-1,CSASRLSEQFF,TGCAGTGCCAGCAGGCTGAGTGAGCAGTTCTTC
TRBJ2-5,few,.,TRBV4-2,CASSQDLQARTQYF,TGTGCCAGCAGCCAAGATCTGCAAGCCAGGACCCAGTACTTC
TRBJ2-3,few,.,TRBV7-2,CASSLEGFTDTQYF,TGTGCCAGCAGCTTAGAGGGCTTCACAGATACGCAGTATTTT